This entry is about one TCR beta chain. TCRdb keeps only in-frame clones here, not all; method: immunoSEQ multiplex PCR. Among more than 300,000 clones, roughly 91% were seen once, and the ten largest hold roughly 1.9%. The data derive from a study of blood T cell repertoires in COVID-19. Germline values: CDR1 MNHEY, CDR2 SVGEGT. V was shortened by 6 bases and J by 2 bases, with 17 bases between the two germline ends. This CDR3 region has 15 residues. The rearrangement links TRBV6-2 or TRBV6-3 to TRBJ2-7, with D possibly TRBD1 on 5 matching bases. Sample: peripheral blood. This TCR was sampled from a woman younger than 45 with COVID-19, enrolled during active disease. CDR3 in amino acids: CASSPFGQGAYEQYF. CDR3 bases: TGTGCCAGCAGCCCCTTTGGTCAGGGCGCCTACGAGCAGTACTTC.